A selection of T cell receptor beta chains follows, all from one sample in a study of cytomegalovirus exposure and HLA in healthy donors. Using immunoSEQ multiplex PCR, the repertoire was profiled, and TCRdb retains in-frame clones only, with some absent. The sample carries some 170,000 clones, around nine tenths recorded once. The sample comprised PBMCs. The receptors were gathered from a man younger than 35 in good health and CMV-seropositive. Each CDR3 is given with its conserved first and last residue. D genes are given only for firm matches. Clone size is not always given. Where it is, it says once, few, many or a class for expanded clones.

j_call,d_call,v_call,clone_size,cdr3_aa,cdr3_nt
TRBJ2-3,-,TRBV9,once,CASSDRPAGTDTQYF,TGTGCCAGCAGCGACCGACCAGCAGGAACAGATACGCAGTATTTT
TRBJ2-7,-,TRBV2,-,CASSEPLLAYEQYF,TGTGCCAGCAGTGAACCCCTTCTTGCCTACGAGCAGTACTTC
TRBJ2-7,-,TRBV27,-,CASSYGTKPYEQYF,TGTGCCAGCAGTTACGGGACAAAACCCTACGAGCAGTACTTC
TRBJ1-2,TRBD1,TRBV19,-,CASSRFRGRGDYGYTF,TGTGCCAGTAGTCGTTTCAGGGGGCGAGGAGACTATGGCTACACCTTC
TRBJ1-2,-,TRBV6-5,-,CGARGSLVRGYTF,TGCGGAGCCAGGGGAAGTCTCGTGCGGGGCTACACCTTC
TRBJ2-1,TRBD2,TRBV2,-,CASRRRELNNEQFF,TGTGCCAGCAGAAGGCGGGAGCTCAACAATGAGCAGTTCTTC
TRBJ2-7,TRBD1,TRBV5-6,once,CASSLWDRPSYEQYF,TGTGCCAGCAGCTTGTGGGACAGGCCTTCCTACGAGCAGTACTTC
TRBJ1-2,-,TRBV4-1,-,CASKVDGRRESGGYTF,TGCGCCAGCAAAGTTGACGGCCGGAGGGAGAGTGGTGGCTACACCTTC
TRBJ1-1,TRBD1,TRBV18,-,CASSPAAQGAKYTEAFF,TGTGCCAGCTCACCGGCCGCTCAGGGGGCGAAATACACTGAAGCTTTCTTT
TRBJ2-7,-,TRBV5-8,-,CASSFQGSYEQYF,TGTGCCAGCAGCTTCCAGGGGTCCTACGAGCAGTACTTC
TRBJ2-1,TRBD2,TRBV7-9,-,CASSSRLAGSSYNEQFF,TGTGCCAGCAGCTCCCGACTAGCGGGGAGCTCCTACAATGAGCAGTTCTTC
TRBJ1-4,TRBD1,TRBV14,-,CASSRDRNEKLFF,TGTGCCAGCAGCAGGGACAGAAATGAAAAACTGTTTTTT
TRBJ2-7,TRBD2,TRBV27,-,CASIYRSPGTSGRAIVPYEQYF,TGTGCCAGCATCTACAGGAGCCCCGGGACTAGCGGGAGGGCCATAGTCCCCTACGAGCAGTACTTC
TRBJ1-5,-,TRBV6-1,-,CATDKLLANQPQHF,TGTGCCACCGACAAACTTCTAGCTAATCAGCCCCAGCATTTT
TRBJ2-1,TRBD2,TRBV11-3,few,CASSRGLAGNGEQFF,TGTGCCAGCAGCAGGGGACTAGCGGGAAATGGTGAGCAGTTCTTC
TRBJ2-1,-,TRBV5-1,-,CASSLAGNTHNEQFF,TGCGCCAGCAGCTTGGCCGGGAATACCCACAATGAGCAGTTCTTC
TRBJ1-1,-,TRBV27,-,CASSRRGFGTEAFF,TGTGCCAGCAGTCGAAGGGGTTTTGGGACTGAAGCTTTCTTT
TRBJ1-5,TRBD1,TRBV13,-,CASSYGTDSNQPQHF,TGTGCCAGCAGCTACGGGACAGATAGCAATCAGCCCCAGCATTTT
TRBJ2-1,TRBD2,TRBV12-5,-,CASGLAVTSESSYNEQFF,TGTGCTAGTGGTTTGGCCGTAACTAGCGAGAGCTCCTACAATGAGCAGTTCTTC
TRBJ1-2,TRBD1,TRBV7-9,-,CASSMSGGDGYTF,TGTGCCAGCAGCATGTCAGGGGGCGATGGCTACACCTTC
TRBJ2-1,TRBD2,TRBV9,once,CASSPRTSGRNEQFF,TGTGCCAGCAGCCCGAGGACTAGCGGGAGGAATGAGCAGTTCTTC
TRBJ1-5,-,TRBV6-1,-,CASSAEVRKQPQHF,TGTGCCAGCAGCGCCGAGGTCCGAAAGCAGCCCCAGCATTTT
TRBJ2-7,TRBD2,TRBV7-2,-,CASSASLLAGAYEQYF,TGTGCCAGCAGCGCAAGCCTTCTAGCGGGGGCCTACGAGCAGTACTTC
TRBJ1-4,TRBD1,TRBV27,-,CASSLQGASGEKLFF,TGTGCCAGCAGTTTACAGGGGGCGTCGGGTGAAAAACTGTTTTTT
TRBJ2-1,TRBD2,TRBV5-1,-,CASSPSTSGSSYNEQFF,TGCGCCAGCAGCCCCTCGACTAGCGGGAGCTCCTACAATGAGCAGTTCTTC
TRBJ2-7,TRBD2,TRBV18,-,CASSPVAGGTEQYF,TGTGCCAGCTCACCAGTAGCGGGAGGAACCGAGCAGTACTTC
TRBJ2-2,-,TRBV9,-,CASSPQGSTGELFF,TGTGCCAGCAGCCCCCAGGGTAGCACCGGGGAGCTGTTTTTT
TRBJ2-2,-,TRBV11-2,-,CASSLDRQANTGELFF,TGTGCCAGCAGCTTAGACCGACAAGCGAACACCGGGGAGCTGTTTTTT
TRBJ2-5,TRBD2,TRBV2,-,CASKLTASGKMETQYF,TGTGCCAGCAAATTAACGGCTAGCGGGAAAATGGAGACCCAGTACTTC
TRBJ2-2,-,TRBV4-3,-,CASSQGGPLRTGELFF,TGCGCCAGCAGCCAAGGGGGGCCCCTGAGGACCGGGGAGCTGTTTTTT
TRBJ2-7,-,TRBV7-9,-,CASSYSRSEQYF,TGTGCCAGCAGCTACTCGCGGTCCGAGCAGTACTTC
TRBJ2-1,TRBD2,TRBV5-1,-,CASSPYTSGRGNEQFF,TGCGCCAGCAGCCCCTACACTAGCGGGAGAGGGAATGAGCAGTTCTTC
TRBJ2-3,-,TRBV6-5,-,CASSYTRGATQYF,TGTGCCAGCAGTTATACCCGGGGGGCGACGCAGTATTTT
TRBJ1-1,-,TRBV7-9,-,CASSLRDPHTEAFF,TGTGCCAGCAGCTTACGGGATCCCCACACTGAAGCTTTCTTT
TRBJ2-1,-,TRBV27,once,CASSSMAGNYNEQFF,TGTGCCAGCAGCTCGATGGCAGGTAACTACAATGAGCAGTTCTTC
TRBJ1-6,TRBD1,TRBV18,-,CASSPSGQGAPLHF,TGTGCCAGCTCCCCCTCGGGACAGGGGGCACCCCTCCACTTT
TRBJ1-2,TRBD1,TRBV9,-,CASSSNLGTGLGSVDGYTF,TGTGCCAGCAGCTCCAACCTCGGGACAGGATTAGGATCCGTTGACGGCTACACCTTC
TRBJ2-7,-,TRBV4-1,-,CASSQEVAAYEQYF,TGCGCCAGCAGCCAAGAGGTAGCGGCCTACGAGCAGTACTTC
TRBJ2-1,-,TRBV7-2,-,CASSSRGGPGGNEQFF,TGTGCCAGCAGCTCACGGGGGGGCCCAGGGGGCAATGAGCAGTTCTTC
TRBJ2-3,-,TRBV11-3,-,CASSLQGSGTDTQYF,TGTGCCAGCAGCTTACAAGGGAGCGGCACAGATACGCAGTATTTT
TRBJ1-1,-,TRBV7-3,-,CASSDGSRLPAFF,TGTGCCAGCAGCGACGGGTCCCGGCTCCCAGCTTTCTTT
TRBJ2-7,TRBD1,TRBV4-3,once,CASSQGLRDSPYEQYF,TGCGCCAGCAGCCAGGGTCTCCGGGACAGTCCCTACGAGCAGTACTTC
TRBJ2-1,-,TRBV29-1,many,CSVEYGSGSNEQFF,TGCAGCGTTGAATATGGTTCGGGGTCGAATGAGCAGTTCTTC
TRBJ2-7,TRBD1,TRBV7-9,once,CASSLGQGAYEQYF,TGTGCCAGCAGCTTAGGCCAGGGGGCGTACGAGCAGTACTTC
TRBJ2-7,TRBD2,TRBV2,-,CASKIAGGPFDEQYF,TGTGCCAGCAAGATAGCGGGGGGGCCCTTCGACGAGCAGTACTTC
TRBJ2-2,-,TRBV11-2,-,CASSLGVAVYTGELFF,TGTGCCAGCAGCCTCGGGGTAGCGGTGTACACCGGGGAGCTGTTTTTT